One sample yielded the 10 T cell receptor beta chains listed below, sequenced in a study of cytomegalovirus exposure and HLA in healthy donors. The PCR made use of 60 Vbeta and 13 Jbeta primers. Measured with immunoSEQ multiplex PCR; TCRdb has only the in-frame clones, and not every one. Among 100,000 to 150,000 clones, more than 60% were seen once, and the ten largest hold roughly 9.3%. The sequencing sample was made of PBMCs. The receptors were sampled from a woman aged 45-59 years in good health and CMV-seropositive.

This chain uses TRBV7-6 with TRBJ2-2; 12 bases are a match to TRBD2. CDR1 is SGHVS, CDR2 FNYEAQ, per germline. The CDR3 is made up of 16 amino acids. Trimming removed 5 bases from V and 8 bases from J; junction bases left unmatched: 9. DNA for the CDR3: TGTGCCAGCAGCGGATGGACTAGCGGGGAGGCGGGGGAGCTGTTTTTT. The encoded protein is CASSGWTSGEAGELFF.

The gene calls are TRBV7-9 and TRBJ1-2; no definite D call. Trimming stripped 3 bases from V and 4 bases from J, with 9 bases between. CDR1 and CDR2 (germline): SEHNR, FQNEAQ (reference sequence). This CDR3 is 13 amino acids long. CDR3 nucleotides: TGTGCCAGCAGCTTCGAGGAGGGCTATGGCTACACCTTC. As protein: CASSFEEGYGYTF.

The CDR3 here is CASSDYPGVGQPQHF. CDR3 bases: TGTGCCAGCAGTGACTACCCAGGGGTGGGCCAGCCCCAGCATTTT. This chain joins TRBV6-4 and TRBJ1-5; D may be TRBD1 (6 bases). From germline, CDR1 is MRHNA and CDR2 SNTAGT. V lost 1 base and J 7 bases, leaving 14 bases between the germline ends. The CDR3 loop spans 15 amino acids.

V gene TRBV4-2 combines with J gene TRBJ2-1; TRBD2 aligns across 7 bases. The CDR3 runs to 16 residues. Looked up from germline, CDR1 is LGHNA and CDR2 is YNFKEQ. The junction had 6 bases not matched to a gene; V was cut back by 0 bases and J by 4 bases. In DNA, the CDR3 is TGTGCCAGCAGCCAAGATCCTAGCGGAGGATACAATGAGCAGTTCTTC. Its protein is CASSQDPSGGYNEQFF.

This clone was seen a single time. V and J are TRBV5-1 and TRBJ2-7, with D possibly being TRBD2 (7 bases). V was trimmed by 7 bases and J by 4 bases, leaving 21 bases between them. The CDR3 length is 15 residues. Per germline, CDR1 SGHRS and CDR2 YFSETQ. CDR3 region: CASPQGGSGVYEQYF. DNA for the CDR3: TGCGCCAGCCCCCAAGGGGGGAGCGGGGTGTACGAGCAGTACTTC.

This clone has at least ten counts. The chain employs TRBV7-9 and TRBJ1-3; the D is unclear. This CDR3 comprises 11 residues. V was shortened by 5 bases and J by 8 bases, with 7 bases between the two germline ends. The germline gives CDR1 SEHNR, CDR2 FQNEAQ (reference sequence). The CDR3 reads CASSPSDTIYF. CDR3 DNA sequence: TGTGCCAGCAGCCCCTCGGACACCATATATTTT.

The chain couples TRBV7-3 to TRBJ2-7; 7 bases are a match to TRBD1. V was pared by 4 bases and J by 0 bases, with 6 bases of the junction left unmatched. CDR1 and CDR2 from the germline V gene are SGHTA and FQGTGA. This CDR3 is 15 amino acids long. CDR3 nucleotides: TGTGCCAGCAGCTCCCCGGGACAGCCCTCCTACGAGCAGTACTTC. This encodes CASSSPGQPSYEQYF.

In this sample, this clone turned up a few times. The DNA for the CDR3 is TGTGCCAGCAGCTTAGCGAGATCCACAGGAGCCCAGTACTTC. This translates into CASSLARSTGAQYF. This rearrangement joins TRBV7-2 to TRBJ2-5; maybe TRBD1 (5 bases). CDR3 length equals 14 residues. Germline V gives CDR1 SGHTA, CDR2 FQGNSA. The V gene lost 0 bases and the J gene lost 9 bases, with 14 bases spanning the gap.

CDR3 sequence reads: CASSPQEQGGEKLFF. The CDR3 DNA follows: TGCGCCAGCAGCCCCCAGGAACAGGGTGGTGAAAAACTGTTTTTT. V usage is TRBV5-1 and J usage is TRBJ1-4; D may be TRBD1 (6 bases). V lost 4 bases to trimming and J lost 7 bases, with 17 bases between them. CDR3 length: 15 residues. Germline CDR1 and CDR2: SGHRS and YFSETQ.

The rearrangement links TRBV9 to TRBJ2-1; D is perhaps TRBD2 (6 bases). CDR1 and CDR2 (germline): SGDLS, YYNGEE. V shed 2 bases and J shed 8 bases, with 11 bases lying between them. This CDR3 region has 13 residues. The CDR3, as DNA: TGTGCCAGCAGCGTGGAGGGGAGGTATGAGCAGTTCTTC. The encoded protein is CASSVEGRYEQFF.